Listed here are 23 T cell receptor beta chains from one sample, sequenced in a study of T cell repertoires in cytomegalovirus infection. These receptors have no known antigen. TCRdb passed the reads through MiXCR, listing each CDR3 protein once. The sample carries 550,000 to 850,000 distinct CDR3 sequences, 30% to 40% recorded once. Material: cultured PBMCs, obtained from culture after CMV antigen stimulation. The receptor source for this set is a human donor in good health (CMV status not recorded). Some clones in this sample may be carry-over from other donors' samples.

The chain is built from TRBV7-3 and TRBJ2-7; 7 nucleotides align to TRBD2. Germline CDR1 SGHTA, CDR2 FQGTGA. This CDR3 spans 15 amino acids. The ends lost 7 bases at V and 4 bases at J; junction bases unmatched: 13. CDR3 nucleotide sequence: TGTGCCAGCAAAAAGGGGCCGGGAGGAGAGTACGAGCAGTACTTC. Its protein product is CASKKGPGGEYEQYF.

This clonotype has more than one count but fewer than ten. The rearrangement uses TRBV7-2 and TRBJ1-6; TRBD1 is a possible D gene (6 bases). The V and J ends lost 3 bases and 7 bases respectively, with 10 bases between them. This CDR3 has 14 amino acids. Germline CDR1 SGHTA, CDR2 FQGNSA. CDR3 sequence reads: CASSFGGGNSPLHF. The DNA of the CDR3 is TGTGCCAGCAGCTTCGGGGGGGGCAATTCACCCCTCCACTTT.

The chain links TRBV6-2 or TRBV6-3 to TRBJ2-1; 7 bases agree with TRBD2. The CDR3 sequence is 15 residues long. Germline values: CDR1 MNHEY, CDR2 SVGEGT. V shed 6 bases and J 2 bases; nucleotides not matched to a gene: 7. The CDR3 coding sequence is TGTGCCAGCAGCTTCGAGCTAGCGGCCTACAATGAGCAGTTCTTC. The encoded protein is CASSFELAAYNEQFF.

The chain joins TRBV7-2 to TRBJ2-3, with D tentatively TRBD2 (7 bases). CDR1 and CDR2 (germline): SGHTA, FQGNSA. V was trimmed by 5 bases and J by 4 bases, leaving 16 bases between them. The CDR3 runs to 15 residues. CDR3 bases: TGTGCCAGCAGCCCTTGGGGGGGGCGGTCAGATACGCAGTATTTT. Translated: CASSPWGGRSDTQYF.

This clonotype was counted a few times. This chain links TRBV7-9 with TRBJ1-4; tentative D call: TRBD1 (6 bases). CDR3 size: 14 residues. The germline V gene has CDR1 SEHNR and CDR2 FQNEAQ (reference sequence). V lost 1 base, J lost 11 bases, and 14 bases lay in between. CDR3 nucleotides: TGTGCCAGCAGCTTAGACGTTAGGGGGGGGAAACTGTTTTTT. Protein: CASSLDVRGGKLFF.

CDR3 loop: CASRPEGETQYF. Written as DNA, the CDR3 is TGTGCCAGCAGACCAGAGGGAGAGACCCAGTACTTC. The genes are TRBV7-9 and TRBJ2-5; a possible D gene is TRBD2 (5 bases). This CDR3 has 12 residues. Germline CDR1 reads SEHNR; CDR2 reads FQNEAQ (reference sequence). Trimming shortened V by 6 bases and J by 4 bases, and 9 bases separated the two germline ends.

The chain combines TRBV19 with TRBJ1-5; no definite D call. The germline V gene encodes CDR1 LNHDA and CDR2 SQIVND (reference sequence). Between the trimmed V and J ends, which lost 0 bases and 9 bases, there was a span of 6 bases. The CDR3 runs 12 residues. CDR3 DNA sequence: TGTGCCAGTAGTATAGAGCAACGGCCCCAGCATTTT. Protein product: CASSIEQRPQHF.

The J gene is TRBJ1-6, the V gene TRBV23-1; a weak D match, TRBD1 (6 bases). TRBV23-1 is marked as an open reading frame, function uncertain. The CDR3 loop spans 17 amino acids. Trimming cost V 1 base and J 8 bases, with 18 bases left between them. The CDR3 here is CASSQLFVGGGHSPLHF. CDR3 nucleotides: TGCGCCAGCAGTCAATTATTCGTGGGCGGGGGCCATTCACCCCTCCACTTT.

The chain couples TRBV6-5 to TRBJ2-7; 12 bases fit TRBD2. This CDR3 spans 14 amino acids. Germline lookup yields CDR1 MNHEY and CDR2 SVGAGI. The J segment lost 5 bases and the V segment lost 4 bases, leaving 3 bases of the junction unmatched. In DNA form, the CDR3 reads TGTGCCAGCAGTTTGGGACTAGCGGGCCACGAGCAGTACTTC. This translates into CASSLGLAGHEQYF.

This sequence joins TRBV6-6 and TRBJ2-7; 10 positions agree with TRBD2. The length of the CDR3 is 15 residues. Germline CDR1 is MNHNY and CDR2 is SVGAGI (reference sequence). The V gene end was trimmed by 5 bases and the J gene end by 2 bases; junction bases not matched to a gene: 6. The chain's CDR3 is CASSAGTSATYEQYF. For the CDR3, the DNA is TGTGCCAGCAGTGCCGGGACTAGCGCGACCTACGAGCAGTACTTC.

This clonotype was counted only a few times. CDR3 residues: CASAAVTEAFF. CDR3 nucleotides: TGTGCCAGCGCCGCTGTCACTGAAGCTTTCTTT. The V call is TRBV5-5, the J call TRBJ1-1; D not resolved. The ends were cut back, 7 bases at V and 4 bases at J, with 8 bases in the middle. This CDR3 is 11 amino acids long. Germline lookup yields CDR1 SGHKS and CDR2 YYEKEE (reference sequence).

The CDR3 DNA sequence: TGTGCCAGCAGCTTAGCAGAAGGCTCCGCAAAACTGTTTTTT. It translates to CASSLAEGSAKLFF. The chain combines TRBV7-6 with TRBJ1-4; the D is unclear. V was shortened by 0 bases and J by 10 bases, with 12 bases between the two germline ends. The germline V gene has CDR1 SGHVS and CDR2 FNYEAQ. CDR3 length: 14 amino acids.

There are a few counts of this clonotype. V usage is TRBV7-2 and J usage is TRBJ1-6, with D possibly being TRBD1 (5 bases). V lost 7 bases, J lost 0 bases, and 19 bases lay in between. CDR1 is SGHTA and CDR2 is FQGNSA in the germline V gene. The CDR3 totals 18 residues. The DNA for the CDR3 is TGTGCCAGCACTATAGCCCGGGGACCCAGCTCCTATAATTCACCCCTCCACTTT. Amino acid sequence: CASTIARGPSSYNSPLHF.

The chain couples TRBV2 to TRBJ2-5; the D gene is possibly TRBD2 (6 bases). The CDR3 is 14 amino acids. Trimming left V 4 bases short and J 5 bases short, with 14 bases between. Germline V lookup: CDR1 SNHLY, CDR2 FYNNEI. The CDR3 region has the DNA TGTGCCAGCAGTGTGAGACTAGTGATGGAGACCCAGTACTTC. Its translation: CASSVRLVMETQYF. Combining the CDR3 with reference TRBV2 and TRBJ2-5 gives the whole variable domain EPEVTQTPSHQVTQMGQEVILRCVPISNHLYFYWYRQILGQKVEFLVSFYNNEISEKSEIFDDQFSVERPDGSNFTLKIRSTKLEDSAMYFCASSVRLVMETQYFGPGTRLLVL.

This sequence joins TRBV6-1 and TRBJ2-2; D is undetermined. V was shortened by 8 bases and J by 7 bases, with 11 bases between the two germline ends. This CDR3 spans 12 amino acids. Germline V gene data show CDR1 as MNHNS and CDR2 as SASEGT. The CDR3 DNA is TGTGCCAGCGAAAGAGTGGTCGGGGAGCTGTTTTTT. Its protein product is CASERVVGELFF.

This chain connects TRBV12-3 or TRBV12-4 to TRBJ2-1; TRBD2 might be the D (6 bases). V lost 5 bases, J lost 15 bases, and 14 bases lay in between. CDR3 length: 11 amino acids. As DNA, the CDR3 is TGTGCCAGCAGTCTCGGGACTGTCGGGTTCTTC. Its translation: CASSLGTVGFF.

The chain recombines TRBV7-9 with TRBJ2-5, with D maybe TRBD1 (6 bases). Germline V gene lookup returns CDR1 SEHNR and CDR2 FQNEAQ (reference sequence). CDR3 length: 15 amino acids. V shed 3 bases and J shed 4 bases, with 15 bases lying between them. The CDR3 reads CASSFPRGAGETQYF. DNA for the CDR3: TGTGCCAGCAGCTTCCCCAGGGGCGCAGGAGAGACCCAGTACTTC.

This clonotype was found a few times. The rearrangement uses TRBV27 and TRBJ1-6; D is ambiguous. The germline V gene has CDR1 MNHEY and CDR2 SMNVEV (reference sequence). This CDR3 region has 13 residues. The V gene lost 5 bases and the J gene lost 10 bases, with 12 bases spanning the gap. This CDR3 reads CASSVDRKSPLHF. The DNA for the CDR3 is TGTGCCAGCAGTGTGGATAGGAAGTCACCCCTCCACTTT.

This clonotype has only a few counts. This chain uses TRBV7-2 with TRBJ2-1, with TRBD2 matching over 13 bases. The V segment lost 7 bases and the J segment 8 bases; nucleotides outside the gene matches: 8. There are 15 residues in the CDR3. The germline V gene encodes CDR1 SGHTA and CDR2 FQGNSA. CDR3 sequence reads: CASTLLAGGGDEQFF. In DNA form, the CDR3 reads TGTGCCAGCACTTTACTAGCGGGAGGGGGGGATGAGCAGTTCTTC.

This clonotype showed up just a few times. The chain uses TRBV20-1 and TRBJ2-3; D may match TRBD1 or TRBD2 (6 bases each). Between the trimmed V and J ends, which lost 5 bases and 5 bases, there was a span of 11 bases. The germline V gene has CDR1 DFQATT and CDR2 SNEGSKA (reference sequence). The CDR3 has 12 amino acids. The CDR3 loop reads CSAGGHRDTQYF. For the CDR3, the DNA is TGCAGTGCTGGGGGGCACCGAGATACGCAGTATTTT.

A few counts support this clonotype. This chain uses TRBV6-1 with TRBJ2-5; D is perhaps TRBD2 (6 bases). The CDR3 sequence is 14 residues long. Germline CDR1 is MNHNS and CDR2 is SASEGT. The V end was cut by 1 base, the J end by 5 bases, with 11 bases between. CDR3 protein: CASSEEGGGETQYF. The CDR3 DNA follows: TGTGCCAGCAGTGAAGAGGGAGGCGGGGAGACCCAGTACTTC.

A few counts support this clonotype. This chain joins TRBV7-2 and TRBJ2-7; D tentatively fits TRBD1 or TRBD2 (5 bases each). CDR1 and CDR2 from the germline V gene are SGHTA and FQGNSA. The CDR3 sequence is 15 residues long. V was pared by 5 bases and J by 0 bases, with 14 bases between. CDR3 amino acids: CASSRSRESSYEQYF. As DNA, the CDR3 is TGTGCCAGCAGCAGATCCAGGGAGAGCTCCTACGAGCAGTACTTC. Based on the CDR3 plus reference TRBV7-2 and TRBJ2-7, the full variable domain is GAGVSQSPSNKVTEKGKDVELRCDPISGHTALYWYRQSLGQGLEFLIYFQGNSAPDKSGLPSDRFSAERTGGSVSTLTIQRTQQEDSAVYLCASSRSRESSYEQYFGPGTRLTVT.

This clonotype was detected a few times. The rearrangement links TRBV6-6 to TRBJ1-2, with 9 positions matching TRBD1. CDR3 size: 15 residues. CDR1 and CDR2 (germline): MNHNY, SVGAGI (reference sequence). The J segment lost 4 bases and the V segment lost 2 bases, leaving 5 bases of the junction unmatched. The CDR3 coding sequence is TGTGCCAGCAGTTACCCCCCGGGACAGGGCTATGGCTACACCTTC. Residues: CASSYPPGQGYGYTF.